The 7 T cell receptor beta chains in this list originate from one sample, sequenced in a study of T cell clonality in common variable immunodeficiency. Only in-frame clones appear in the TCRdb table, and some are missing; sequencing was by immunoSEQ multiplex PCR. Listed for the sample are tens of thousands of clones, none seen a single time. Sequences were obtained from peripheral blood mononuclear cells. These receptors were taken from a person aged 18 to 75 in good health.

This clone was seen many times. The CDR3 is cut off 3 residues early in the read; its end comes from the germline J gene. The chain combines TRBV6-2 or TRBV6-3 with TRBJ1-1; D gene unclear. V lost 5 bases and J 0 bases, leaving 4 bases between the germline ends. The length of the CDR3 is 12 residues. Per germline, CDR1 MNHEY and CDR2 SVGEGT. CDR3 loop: CASSVLNTEAFF. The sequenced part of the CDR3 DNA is TGTGCCAGCAGTGTATTGAACACTGAA.

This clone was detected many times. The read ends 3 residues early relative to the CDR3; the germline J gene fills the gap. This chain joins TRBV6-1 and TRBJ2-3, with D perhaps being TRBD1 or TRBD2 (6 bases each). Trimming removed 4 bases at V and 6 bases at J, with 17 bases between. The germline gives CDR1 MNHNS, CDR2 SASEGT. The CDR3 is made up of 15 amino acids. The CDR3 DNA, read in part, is TGTGCCAGCAGTGGAGGACAGCCTGGAGGGGATACG. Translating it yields CASSGGQPGGDT. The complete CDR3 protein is CASSGGQPGGDTQYF.

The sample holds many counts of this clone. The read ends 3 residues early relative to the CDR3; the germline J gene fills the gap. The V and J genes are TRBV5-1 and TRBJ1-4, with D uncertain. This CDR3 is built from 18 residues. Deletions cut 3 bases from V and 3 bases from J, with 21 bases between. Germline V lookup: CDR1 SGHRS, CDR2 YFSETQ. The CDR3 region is CASSYYRGSLASNEKLFF. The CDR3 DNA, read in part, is TGCGCCAGCAGCTATTATCGGGGTAGTTTGGCTTCTAATGAAAAA.

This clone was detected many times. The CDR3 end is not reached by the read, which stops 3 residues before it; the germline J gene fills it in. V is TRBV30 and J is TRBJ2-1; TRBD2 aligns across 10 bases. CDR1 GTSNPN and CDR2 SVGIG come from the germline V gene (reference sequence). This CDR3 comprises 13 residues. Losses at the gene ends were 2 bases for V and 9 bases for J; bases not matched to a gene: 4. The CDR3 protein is CAWSSLAGGEQFF. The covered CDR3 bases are TGTGCCTGGAGTAGTTTAGCGGGAGGTGAG.

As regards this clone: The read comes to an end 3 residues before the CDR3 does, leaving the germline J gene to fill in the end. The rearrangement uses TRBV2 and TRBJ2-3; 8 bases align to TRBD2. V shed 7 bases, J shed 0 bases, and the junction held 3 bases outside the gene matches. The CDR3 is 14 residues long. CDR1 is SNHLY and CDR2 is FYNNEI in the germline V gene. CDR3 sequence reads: CASKAGVSTDTQYF. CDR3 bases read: TGTGCCAGCAAAGCGGGAGTGAGCACAGATACG.

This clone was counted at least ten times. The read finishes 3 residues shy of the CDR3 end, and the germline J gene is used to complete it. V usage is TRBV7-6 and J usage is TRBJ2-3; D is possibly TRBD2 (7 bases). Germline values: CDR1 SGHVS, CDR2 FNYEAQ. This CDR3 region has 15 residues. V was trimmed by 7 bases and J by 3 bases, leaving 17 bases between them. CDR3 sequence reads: CASNVRGGETDTQYF. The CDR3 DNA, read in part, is TGTGCCAGCAACGTGCGAGGGGGGGAGACAGATACG.

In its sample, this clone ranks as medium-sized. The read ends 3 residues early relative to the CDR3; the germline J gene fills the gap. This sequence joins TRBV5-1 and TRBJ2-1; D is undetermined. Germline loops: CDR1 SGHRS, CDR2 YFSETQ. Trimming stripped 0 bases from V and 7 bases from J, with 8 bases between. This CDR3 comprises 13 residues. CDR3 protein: CASSLEGFNEQFF. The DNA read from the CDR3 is TGCGCCAGCAGCTTGGAAGGGTTTAATGAG.